These T cell receptor beta chains were read from a single sample in a study of blood T cell repertoires in COVID-19. Only in-frame clones appear in the TCRdb table, and some are missing; sequencing was by immunoSEQ multiplex PCR. The data contain some 390,000 clones, roughly 86% of them singletons. The sequenced material came from peripheral blood. These receptors all stem from a woman in her sixties with COVID-19, enrolled during active disease. The CDR3 runs from the conserved cysteine through the conserved F or W. The D gene is left open where the match is weak. Size is stated for part of the rows, as once, few or many counts, or as a class when the clone is expanded.

V gene: TRBV7-3; clone size: once; J gene: TRBJ2-3; D gene: NA; CDR3 protein: CASSLQGIGTDTQYF; CDR3 DNA: TGTGCCAGCAGCTTACAGGGGATTGGCACAGATACGCAGTATTTT
V gene: TRBV18; clone size: NA; J gene: TRBJ1-5; D gene: NA; CDR3 protein: CASSPAGAGQPQHF; CDR3 DNA: TGTGCCAGCTCACCGGCGGGGGCCGGTCAGCCCCAGCATTTT
V gene: TRBV7-8; clone size: NA; J gene: TRBJ2-7; D gene: NA; CDR3 protein: CASSPGRAGLEQYF; CDR3 DNA: TGTGCCAGCTCCCCTGGGCGGGCGGGCCTCGAGCAGTACTTC
V gene: TRBV5-1; clone size: few; J gene: TRBJ1-2; D gene: NA; CDR3 protein: CASSPDGGYGYTF; CDR3 DNA: TGCGCCAGCAGCCCCGACGGGGGCTATGGCTACACCTTC
V gene: TRBV4-1; clone size: once; J gene: TRBJ2-1; D gene: NA; CDR3 protein: CASSQGQLIGYNEQFF; CDR3 DNA: TGCGCCAGCAGCCAAGGACAGCTTATTGGTTACAATGAGCAGTTCTTC
V gene: TRBV5-1; clone size: NA; J gene: TRBJ2-7; D gene: TRBD2; CDR3 protein: CASSPGWASGGIAEQYF; CDR3 DNA: TGCGCCAGCAGCCCCGGATGGGCTAGCGGGGGAATAGCCGAGCAGTACTTC
V gene: TRBV5-4; clone size: NA; J gene: TRBJ2-2; D gene: TRBD1; CDR3 protein: CASSLKTGANTGELFF; CDR3 DNA: TGTGCCAGCAGCTTAAAGACAGGGGCGAACACCGGGGAGCTGTTTTTT
V gene: TRBV7-6; clone size: NA; J gene: TRBJ1-2; D gene: TRBD1; CDR3 protein: CASSPRAGQGNGYTF; CDR3 DNA: TGTGCCAGCAGCCCCAGGGCGGGACAGGGCAACGGCTACACCTTC
V gene: TRBV5-1; clone size: NA; J gene: TRBJ1-3; D gene: NA; CDR3 protein: CASSPDRLLTLSGNTIYF; CDR3 DNA: TGCGCCAGCAGCCCCGACAGACTCCTGACCCTCTCTGGAAACACCATATATTTT
V gene: TRBV6-6; clone size: NA; J gene: TRBJ1-2; D gene: TRBD1; CDR3 protein: CASSIQGASGYTF; CDR3 DNA: TGTGCCAGCAGCATTCAGGGGGCGTCCGGCTACACCTTC
V gene: TRBV2; clone size: NA; J gene: TRBJ1-5; D gene: NA; CDR3 protein: CASKGTNSNQPQHF; CDR3 DNA: TGTGCCAGCAAAGGGACAAATAGCAATCAGCCCCAGCATTTT
V gene: TRBV18; clone size: once; J gene: TRBJ2-5; D gene: TRBD1; CDR3 protein: CASSPDRVRETQYF; CDR3 DNA: TGTGCCAGCTCACCGGACAGGGTTAGGGAGACCCAGTACTTC
V gene: TRBV6-5; clone size: NA; J gene: TRBJ2-3; D gene: TRBD1; CDR3 protein: CASKDRDYADTQYF; CDR3 DNA: TGTGCCAGTAAGGACAGGGATTACGCAGATACGCAGTATTTT
V gene: TRBV15; clone size: NA; J gene: TRBJ1-1; D gene: NA; CDR3 protein: CATSRQGNTEAFF; CDR3 DNA: TGTGCCACCAGCAGACAGGGGAACACTGAAGCTTTCTTT
V gene: TRBV6-5; clone size: NA; J gene: TRBJ2-7; D gene: NA; CDR3 protein: CASSYSGVQTYEQYF; CDR3 DNA: TGTGCCAGCAGTTACTCAGGGGTTCAAACCTACGAGCAGTACTTC
V gene: TRBV5-1; clone size: NA; J gene: TRBJ2-5; D gene: NA; CDR3 protein: CASSLVAGRQETQYF; CDR3 DNA: TGCGCCAGCAGCTTGGTTGCGGGGAGGCAAGAGACCCAGTACTTC
V gene: TRBV9; clone size: NA; J gene: TRBJ2-7; D gene: TRBD1; CDR3 protein: CASSVGQGASEQYF; CDR3 DNA: TGTGCCAGCAGCGTAGGGCAGGGGGCGAGCGAGCAGTACTTC
V gene: TRBV27; clone size: NA; J gene: TRBJ2-6; D gene: TRBD2; CDR3 protein: CATWGGTGANVLTF; CDR3 DNA: TGTGCCACCTGGGGAGGGACTGGGGCCAACGTCCTGACTTTC
V gene: TRBV18; clone size: NA; J gene: TRBJ1-5; D gene: NA; CDR3 protein: CASSPNGVGDQPQHF; CDR3 DNA: TGTGCCAGCTCACCAAACGGGGTAGGAGATCAGCCCCAGCATTTT
V gene: TRBV5-6; clone size: NA; J gene: TRBJ2-5; D gene: TRBD2; CDR3 protein: CASSFFSSGGRETQYF; CDR3 DNA: TGTGCCAGCAGCTTTTTTTCCAGCGGGGGGAGGGAGACCCAGTACTTC
V gene: TRBV12-2; clone size: NA; J gene: TRBJ1-6; D gene: NA; CDR3 protein: CASRLGLAGRSSYNSPLHF; CDR3 DNA: TGTGCAAGTCGCTTAGGATTGGCGGGGCGGAGCTCCTATAATTCACCCCTCCACTTT
V gene: TRBV11-3; clone size: NA; J gene: TRBJ2-1; D gene: NA; CDR3 protein: CASSLGQTYNEQFF; CDR3 DNA: TGTGCCAGCAGCTTGGGGCAGACCTACAATGAGCAGTTCTTC
V gene: TRBV5-1; clone size: NA; J gene: TRBJ2-7; D gene: TRBD1; CDR3 protein: CASSQTGAPAYEQYF; CDR3 DNA: TGCGCCAGCAGCCAAACAGGGGCCCCAGCCTACGAGCAGTACTTC
V gene: TRBV9; clone size: NA; J gene: TRBJ1-1; D gene: TRBD1; CDR3 protein: CASSATGDPWAEAFF; CDR3 DNA: TGTGCCAGCAGCGCGACAGGGGACCCTTGGGCTGAAGCTTTCTTT
V gene: TRBV5-1; clone size: NA; J gene: TRBJ1-1; D gene: NA; CDR3 protein: CASSLTAVQVGTEAFF; CDR3 DNA: TGCGCCAGCAGCTTGACGGCGGTACAGGTGGGCACTGAAGCTTTCTTT
V gene: TRBV6-5; clone size: NA; J gene: TRBJ1-5; D gene: NA; CDR3 protein: CATSGGASNQPQHF; CDR3 DNA: TGTGCCACCAGCGGGGGTGCGAGCAATCAGCCCCAGCATTTT
V gene: TRBV4-1; clone size: NA; J gene: TRBJ2-7; D gene: TRBD2; CDR3 protein: CASSRTSGLSYEQYF; CDR3 DNA: TGCGCCAGCAGCCGGACTAGCGGGCTCTCCTACGAGCAGTACTTC
V gene: TRBV2; clone size: NA; J gene: TRBJ1-1; D gene: TRBD1; CDR3 protein: CASRWTGTNTEAFF; CDR3 DNA: TGTGCCAGCAGATGGACAGGGACGAACACTGAAGCTTTCTTT
V gene: TRBV5-1; clone size: NA; J gene: TRBJ2-5; D gene: NA; CDR3 protein: CASSLSGQGGQETQYF; CDR3 DNA: TGCGCCAGCAGCTTGTCTGGGCAGGGGGGCCAAGAGACCCAGTACTTC
V gene: TRBV21-1; clone size: NA; J gene: TRBJ1-2; D gene: NA; CDR3 protein: CASSKEAGGCYGYTF; CDR3 DNA: TGTGCCAGCAGCAAAGAGGCAGGGGGGTGCTATGGCTACACCTTC
V gene: TRBV9; clone size: NA; J gene: TRBJ2-6; D gene: TRBD1; CDR3 protein: CASSSRLGDRGFQSGANVLTF; CDR3 DNA: TGTGCCAGCAGCTCCCGGTTGGGGGACAGGGGATTCCAGAGTGGGGCCAACGTCCTGACTTTC
V gene: TRBV4-1; clone size: NA; J gene: TRBJ1-2; D gene: TRBD1; CDR3 protein: CASSQAGGAGGYTF; CDR3 DNA: TGCGCCAGCAGCCAAGCAGGGGGCGCCGGGGGCTACACCTTC
V gene: TRBV4-1; clone size: NA; J gene: TRBJ1-1; D gene: TRBD1; CDR3 protein: CASSRGQGAMNTEAFF; CDR3 DNA: TGCGCCAGCAGCCGCGGACAGGGGGCGATGAACACTGAAGCTTTCTTT
V gene: TRBV19; clone size: NA; J gene: TRBJ2-6; D gene: TRBD1; CDR3 protein: CASSIVGTGSGANVLTF; CDR3 DNA: TGTGCCAGTAGTATTGTCGGGACAGGCTCTGGGGCCAACGTCCTGACTTTC
V gene: TRBV11-2; clone size: NA; J gene: TRBJ2-5; D gene: NA; CDR3 protein: CASSLSRETQYF; CDR3 DNA: TGTGCCAGCAGCTTAAGCCGGGAGACCCAGTACTTC
V gene: TRBV7-8; clone size: NA; J gene: TRBJ1-4; D gene: TRBD1; CDR3 protein: CASSLDGTGTNAREKLFF; CDR3 DNA: TGTGCCAGCAGCTTAGATGGGACAGGAACGAATGCTCGGGAAAAACTGTTTTTT
V gene: TRBV9; clone size: NA; J gene: TRBJ1-2; D gene: TRBD1; CDR3 protein: CASSGSGTGYGYGYTF; CDR3 DNA: TGTGCCAGCAGCGGTTCCGGGACAGGGTATGGCTATGGCTACACCTTC
V gene: TRBV5-6; clone size: NA; J gene: TRBJ1-6; D gene: TRBD1; CDR3 protein: CASSSGTGAWPLHF; CDR3 DNA: TGTGCCAGCAGTTCCGGGACAGGGGCTTGGCCCCTCCACTTT
V gene: TRBV29-1; clone size: NA; J gene: TRBJ1-1; D gene: NA; CDR3 protein: CSVEPTPGALGTEAFF; CDR3 DNA: TGCAGCGTTGAACCGACTCCGGGAGCACTGGGCACTGAAGCTTTCTTT
V gene: TRBV3-1/TRBV3-2; clone size: NA; J gene: TRBJ2-3; D gene: TRBD2; CDR3 protein: CASSPSGGGWTDTQYF; CDR3 DNA: TGTGCCAGCAGCCCAAGCGGGGGCGGATGGACAGATACGCAGTATTTT
V gene: TRBV2; clone size: NA; J gene: TRBJ1-1; D gene: NA; CDR3 protein: CASSEQGQNTEAFF; CDR3 DNA: TGTGCCAGCAGTGAACAGGGACAGAACACTGAAGCTTTCTTT